The following is a T cell receptor beta chain sequence with its context. The record originates from a study of blood T cell repertoires in COVID-19. As originally analysed: Reference gene primer amplification yielded estimated nucleated cell counts. The table came from immunoSEQ multiplex PCR; TCRdb's copy has only in-frame clones and leaves some out. V and J calls and clone size come straight from that table; D and trimming were deduced from the DNA. The data hold around 160,000 clones, with around 89% observed a single time. Enrolled during active infection, Seattle patients were then followed longitudinally. The source of this sequence is a young man with COVID-19, enrolled during active disease. Source material: peripheral blood.

The CDR3 sequence is CASLSRGSGNEQFF. The CDR3 region has the DNA TGTGCCAGCCTATCAAGAGGTAGCGGGAATGAGCAGTTCTTC. The chain carries TRBV6-5 and TRBJ2-1; 7 bases align to TRBD2. CDR1 is MNHEY and CDR2 is SVGAGI in the germline V gene. After removal of 8 bases from V and 7 bases from J, the junction contained 11 bases not matched to a gene. The CDR3 is 14 amino acids.